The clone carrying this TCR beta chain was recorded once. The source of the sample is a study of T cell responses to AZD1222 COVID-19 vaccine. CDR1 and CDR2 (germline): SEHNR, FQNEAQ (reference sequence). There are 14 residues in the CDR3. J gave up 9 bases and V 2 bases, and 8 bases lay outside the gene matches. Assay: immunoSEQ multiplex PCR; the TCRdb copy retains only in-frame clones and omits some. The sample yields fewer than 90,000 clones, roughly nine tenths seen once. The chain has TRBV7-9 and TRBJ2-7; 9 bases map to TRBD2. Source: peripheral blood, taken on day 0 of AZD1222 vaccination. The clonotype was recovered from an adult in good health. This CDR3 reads CASSLRTSERGQYF. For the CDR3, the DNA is TGTGCCAGCAGCTTAAGGACTAGCGAACGGGGGCAGTACTTC.